Listed below are T cell receptor beta chains from one sample, sequenced in a study of blood T cell repertoires in COVID-19. The data were produced by immunoSEQ multiplex PCR, yet TCRdb's version contains in-frame clones alone and is incomplete. The table lists tens of thousands of clones, approximately 90% of them singletons. Sequencing was performed on peripheral blood. Receptor source: a human donor in a cohort sampled during active COVID-19. Each CDR3 is given with its conserved first and last residue. D genes are given only for firm matches. Clone size is not always given. Where it is, it says once, few, many or a class for expanded clones.

TRBV3-1/TRBV3-2	TRBD2	TRBJ2-7	NA	CASSWGGRGGSYEQYF	TGTGCCAGCAGCTGGGGTGGGAGGGGAGGATCCTACGAGCAGTACTTC
TRBV18	TRBD1	TRBJ1-2	NA	CASSPKQGADYGYTF	TGTGCCAGCTCACCCAAACAGGGGGCGGACTATGGCTACACCTTC
TRBV6-4	NA	TRBJ2-3	NA	CASSDPGSPIDTQYF	TGTGCCAGCAGTGACCCGGGATCCCCCATCGATACGCAGTATTTT
TRBV11-2	NA	TRBJ1-2	NA	CASSGDRSSGYTF	TGTGCCAGCAGCGGAGACAGGAGTAGTGGCTACACCTTC
TRBV2	NA	TRBJ1-2	NA	CASRYTGYGYTF	TGTGCCAGCAGGTACACAGGGTATGGCTACACCTTC
TRBV19	TRBD1	TRBJ1-5	NA	CASSPGQGDQPQHF	TGTGCCAGTAGTCCAGGACAGGGTGATCAGCCCCAGCATTTT
TRBV3-1/TRBV3-2	NA	TRBJ1-5	few	CASSQASSNQPQHF	TGTGCCAGCAGCCAAGCGAGTAGCAATCAGCCCCAGCATTTT
TRBV29-1	NA	TRBJ1-1	NA	CSVARDTNTEAFF	TGCAGCGTCGCCAGGGACACGAACACTGAAGCTTTCTTT
TRBV4-3	TRBD1	TRBJ2-2	NA	CASSQEGVIDRGTGELFF	TGCGCCAGCAGCCAAGAAGGAGTAATTGACAGGGGCACCGGGGAGCTGTTTTTT
TRBV2	TRBD2	TRBJ2-1	NA	CASGGTSGRGDEQFF	TGTGCCAGCGGGGGGACTAGCGGGAGAGGAGATGAGCAGTTCTTC
TRBV18	NA	TRBJ2-2	NA	CASSAIQNTGELFF	TGTGCCAGCTCAGCAATACAGAACACCGGGGAGCTGTTTTTT
TRBV10-3	NA	TRBJ1-5	NA	CAITVNQPQHF	TGTGCCATCACCGTCAATCAGCCCCAGCATTTT
TRBV12-3/TRBV12-4	NA	TRBJ1-1	NA	CASSARGNTEAFF	TGTGCCAGCAGTGCCCGGGGAAACACTGAAGCTTTCTTT
TRBV12-3/TRBV12-4	NA	TRBJ2-7	NA	CASSFGGRYEQYF	TGTGCCAGCAGTTTTGGGGGCCGTTACGAGCAGTACTTC
TRBV6-2/TRBV6-3	NA	TRBJ1-4	once	CASSYATPLREKLFF	TGTGCCAGCAGTTACGCAACCCCCCTGAGGGAAAAACTGTTTTTT
TRBV18	NA	TRBJ2-2	NA	CASSHNTGELFF	TGTGCCAGCTCACACAATACCGGGGAGCTGTTTTTT
TRBV27	NA	TRBJ2-1	NA	CASSLWGVDTLYNEQFF	TGTGCCAGCAGTTTATGGGGCGTGGACACCCTTTACAATGAGCAGTTCTTC
TRBV27	TRBD1	TRBJ2-6	NA	CASSWDSPSGGANVLTF	TGTGCCAGCAGTTGGGACAGCCCCTCGGGAGGGGCCAACGTCCTGACTTTC
TRBV10-3	TRBD2	TRBJ2-5	NA	CAIKASGGGPQYF	TGTGCCATCAAGGCTAGCGGGGGGGGGCCCCAGTACTTC
TRBV10-3	NA	TRBJ2-7	NA	CAISQLQGNEQYF	TGTGCCATCAGTCAGTTACAGGGAAACGAGCAGTACTTC
TRBV7-9	TRBD1	TRBJ2-7	once	CASSFGTGVLGLWEQYF	TGTGCCAGCAGCTTCGGGACAGGCGTTCTCGGCCTTTGGGAGCAGTACTTC
TRBV5-5	TRBD1	TRBJ1-2	NA	CASSRDSPYYGYTF	TGTGCCAGCAGCAGGGACAGTCCTTACTATGGCTACACCTTC
TRBV28	NA	TRBJ1-5	NA	CASSLTPGGMVQPQHF	TGTGCCAGCAGTCTTACCCCTGGGGGGATGGTTCAGCCCCAGCATTTT
TRBV7-7	NA	TRBJ1-1	NA	CASSSKQVNTEAFF	TGTGCCAGCAGCTCTAAACAGGTGAACACTGAAGCTTTCTTT
TRBV9	NA	TRBJ2-1	few	CASSVEGYNEQFF	TGTGCCAGCAGCGTAGAGGGGTACAATGAGCAGTTCTTC
TRBV9	NA	TRBJ2-1	NA	CASSDGGSSYNEQFF	TGTGCCAGCAGCGATGGAGGGAGCTCCTACAATGAGCAGTTCTTC
TRBV2	TRBD1	TRBJ1-5	NA	CASSGTGGGNQPQHF	TGTGCCAGCAGTGGCACAGGGGGTGGCAATCAGCCCCAGCATTTT
TRBV5-1	NA	TRBJ2-5	NA	CASSLAPSSAQETQYF	TGCGCCAGCAGCTTGGCCCCATCTAGCGCTCAAGAGACCCAGTACTTC
TRBV2	NA	TRBJ2-5	NA	CASSEGRETQYF	TGTGCCAGCAGTGAAGGGCGGGAGACCCAGTACTTC
TRBV12-3/TRBV12-4	TRBD1	TRBJ1-2	NA	CASSLTGNYGYTF	TGTGCCAGCAGCCTGACAGGGAACTATGGCTACACCTTC
TRBV5-1	TRBD2	TRBJ2-1	NA	CASSRGTSDYNEQFF	TGCGCCAGCAGCCGTGGGACTAGCGATTACAATGAGCAGTTCTTC
TRBV6-2/TRBV6-3	NA	TRBJ1-1	NA	CASSYSQNTEAFF	TGTGCCAGCAGTTACTCTCAGAACACTGAAGCTTTCTTT
TRBV30	NA	TRBJ1-5	NA	CAWGAGGNQPQHF	TGTGCCTGGGGGGCGGGTGGCAATCAGCCCCAGCATTTT
TRBV6-5	NA	TRBJ2-7	once	CASSAGSHEQYF	TGTGCTTCTTCGGCGGGGAGCCACGAGCAGTACTTC
TRBV7-6	TRBD1	TRBJ2-2	few	CASSEYGQGSDGELFF	TGTGCCAGCAGCGAGTATGGACAGGGGTCAGACGGGGAGCTGTTTTTT
TRBV18	NA	TRBJ2-5	NA	CASSLSRGQETQYF	TGTGCCAGCTCACTAAGCAGGGGCCAAGAGACCCAGTACTTC
TRBV30	TRBD2	TRBJ2-6	NA	CAWNWGGSGANVLTF	TGTGCCTGGAATTGGGGGGGCTCTGGGGCCAACGTCCTGACTTTC
TRBV6-5	TRBD1	TRBJ1-6	NA	CASMGQGNSPLHF	TGTGCCAGCATGGGACAGGGGAATTCACCCCTCCACTTT
TRBV6-5	TRBD2	TRBJ2-1	once	CASTIPGGNEQFF	TGTGCCAGCACAATACCGGGGGGGAATGAGCAGTTCTTC
TRBV12-5	NA	TRBJ2-2	NA	CASGGDISGELFF	TGTGCTAGTGGTGGGGACATCTCCGGGGAGCTGTTTTTT
TRBV6-5	NA	TRBJ2-1	NA	CASSIPGTITNEQFF	TGTGCCAGCAGTATACCGGGGACAATAACTAATGAGCAGTTCTTC
TRBV21-1	NA	TRBJ1-4	few	CASSKGGQGNEKLFF	TGTGCCAGCAGCAAGGGGGGACAGGGCAATGAAAAACTGTTTTTT
TRBV28	NA	TRBJ1-5	NA	CASSLSYESNQPQHF	TGTGCCAGCAGTTTATCGTACGAGAGCAATCAGCCCCAGCATTTT
TRBV6-2/TRBV6-3	TRBD1	TRBJ1-2	once	CASSYSPDRENYGYTF	TGTGCCAGCAGTTACTCGCCCGACAGGGAGAACTATGGCTACACCTTC
TRBV23-1	TRBD1	TRBJ2-5	NA	CASRLGRTGGETQYF	TGCGCCAGCCGCCTGGGGAGGACAGGGGGAGAGACCCAGTACTTC
TRBV19	NA	TRBJ1-4	NA	CASSARGREKLFF	TGTGCCAGTAGTGCCAGGGGAAGGGAAAAACTGTTTTTT
TRBV4-2	NA	TRBJ2-1	NA	CASSQEGGGSYNEQFF	TGTGCCAGCAGCCAAGAGGGAGGAGGTTCCTACAATGAGCAGTTCTTC
TRBV5-8	TRBD1	TRBJ2-3	NA	CASSSGTGGKVDTQYF	TGTGCCAGCAGCTCGGGGACAGGGGGTAAGGTAGATACGCAGTATTTT
TRBV10-2	TRBD2	TRBJ2-1	NA	CASSDWASGSRNEQFF	TGCGCCAGCAGTGATTGGGCTAGCGGGAGTAGGAATGAGCAGTTCTTC
TRBV5-4	TRBD2	TRBJ2-2	once	CASSLGSGRDGGELFF	TGTGCCAGCAGCTTGGGTAGCGGGAGGGACGGCGGGGAGCTGTTTTTT
TRBV6-1	NA	TRBJ2-4	once	CASSEALGANIQYF	TGTGCCAGCAGTGAAGCCCTGGGGGCAAACATTCAGTACTTC
TRBV6-4	TRBD1	TRBJ1-2	NA	CASSARPGQGKGYTF	TGTGCCAGCAGTGCCCGACCGGGACAGGGAAAAGGCTACACCTTC
TRBV28	TRBD1	TRBJ2-7	NA	CASSRSRLAPRGYEQYF	TGTGCCAGCAGTCGCTCCCGACTCGCGCCCAGGGGGTACGAGCAGTACTTC
TRBV6-5	TRBD1	TRBJ1-5	NA	CASRGTGPFIAQHF	TGTGCCAGCAGGGGGACAGGGCCTTTTATAGCCCAGCATTTT
TRBV19	NA	TRBJ1-1	NA	CASTPVGTYTEAFF	TGTGCCAGTACCCCCGTAGGGACTTACACTGAAGCTTTCTTT
TRBV18	TRBD2	TRBJ2-1	NA	CASSPASGRAGGNSNEQFF	TGTGCCAGCTCACCTGCTAGCGGGAGGGCCGGGGGAAATTCGAATGAGCAGTTCTTC
TRBV5-1	TRBD1	TRBJ1-1	NA	CASRPRQGLEAFF	TGCGCCAGCAGACCTCGACAGGGGCTTGAAGCTTTCTTT